Listed below are T cell receptor beta chains from one sample, sequenced in a study of blood T cell repertoires in COVID-19. TCRdb keeps only in-frame clones here, not all; method: immunoSEQ multiplex PCR. The repertoire consists of a few hundred thousand clones, with roughly 84% occurring once and the leading ten covering 1.4%. Sequenced sample: peripheral blood. These receptors originate from a woman aged 40-49 years who had recovered from COVID-19. Both conserved end residues are part of each CDR3. D genes are given only for firm matches. Some rows have no size entry. The others give once, few or many, or a class for an expanded clone.

clone_size,j_call,v_call,d_call,cdr3_aa,cdr3_nt
once,TRBJ1-1,TRBV10-3,TRBD1,CAISEPTEGAGTEAFF,TGTGCCATCAGTGAGCCCACTGAGGGGGCAGGTACTGAAGCTTTCTTT
-,TRBJ1-1,TRBV30,-,CAWSIGGNTEAFF,TGTGCCTGGTCGATCGGGGGGAACACTGAAGCTTTCTTT
-,TRBJ2-7,TRBV30,-,CAWSVLEGTYEQYF,TGTGCCTGGAGTGTATTAGAGGGTACCTACGAGCAGTACTTC
-,TRBJ1-4,TRBV5-4,TRBD1,CASSQQGGDEKLFF,TGTGCCAGCAGCCAACAGGGGGGGGATGAAAAACTGTTTTTT
-,TRBJ1-2,TRBV4-1,-,CASSQEVAANYGYTF,TGCGCCAGCAGCCAAGAGGTTGCAGCTAACTATGGCTACACCTTC
-,TRBJ2-3,TRBV5-1,TRBD2,CASSIRRTSGGATDTQYF,TGCGCCAGCAGCATTCGCAGAACTAGCGGGGGGGCTACAGATACGCAGTATTTT
-,TRBJ1-1,TRBV6-5,-,CASSYQTVLNTEAFF,TGTGCCAGCAGTTACCAGACAGTCTTGAACACTGAAGCTTTCTTT
-,TRBJ1-3,TRBV19,-,CASSIGSGENTIYF,TGTGCCAGTAGTATAGGTTCCGGGGAGAACACCATATATTTT
-,TRBJ1-5,TRBV28,-,CASSLTGSNQPQHF,TGTGCCAGCAGCCTCACAGGGAGCAATCAGCCCCAGCATTTT
-,TRBJ1-5,TRBV19,-,CASSRQGNQPQHF,TGTGCCAGTAGTAGACAGGGCAATCAGCCCCAGCATTTT
-,TRBJ2-5,TRBV30,-,CAWTAGQGKETQYF,TGTGCCTGGACCGCCGGGCAGGGAAAAGAGACCCAGTACTTC
-,TRBJ1-1,TRBV5-4,-,CASSFSAGTEAFF,TGTGCCAGCAGCTTTTCTGCAGGGACTGAAGCTTTCTTT
-,TRBJ2-7,TRBV28,TRBD1,CASRTWTGNYEQYF,TGTGCCAGCAGAACCTGGACAGGGAACTACGAGCAGTACTTC
-,TRBJ1-1,TRBV18,-,CASSGGINTEAFF,TGTGCCAGCTCCGGCGGAATTAACACTGAAGCTTTCTTT
-,TRBJ2-1,TRBV9,-,CASSVGITPVHNEQFF,TGTGCCAGCAGCGTAGGAATCACCCCAGTCCACAATGAGCAGTTCTTC
-,TRBJ2-3,TRBV2,TRBD1,CASAGQAYTDTQYF,TGTGCCAGCGCGGGACAGGCTTACACAGATACGCAGTATTTT
-,TRBJ1-1,TRBV11-2,TRBD1,CASSPGQGFAEAFF,TGTGCCAGCAGCCCGGGACAGGGATTCGCTGAAGCTTTCTTT
-,TRBJ2-5,TRBV18,-,CASSPAQKETQYF,TGTGCCAGCTCACCGGCCCAGAAAGAGACCCAGTACTTC
-,TRBJ1-5,TRBV15,TRBD1,CATSSGQGLYNQPQHF,TGTGCCACCAGTTCGGGACAGGGTTTGTACAATCAGCCCCAGCATTTT
-,TRBJ2-5,TRBV19,-,CASSREETQYF,TGTGCCAGTAGTCGAGAAGAGACCCAGTACTTC
-,TRBJ1-1,TRBV28,TRBD1,CASSTQGAPNTEAFF,TGTGCCAGCAGTACCCAGGGGGCCCCGAACACTGAAGCTTTCTTT
-,TRBJ1-3,TRBV3-1/TRBV3-2,-,CASSQGSGVTIYF,TGTGCCAGCAGCCAAGGATCCGGGGTCACCATATATTTT